The subject of this entry is one T cell receptor beta chain. Germline values: CDR1 SGHTA, CDR2 FQGNSA. This CDR3 has 16 residues. Unmatched junction bases numbered 12, after V lost 5 bases and J lost 4 bases. This sample stems from a study of CD8 T cells in ankylosing spondylitis. TCRdb reanalysed the 5' RACE reads using MiXCR and keeps one entry per CDR3 protein. The sample lists 250,000 to 350,000 distinct CDR3 sequences; about 20% were seen once. The sequence was collected from a male donor with ankylosing spondylitis or in good health (not recorded which). This chain uses TRBV7-2 with TRBJ2-3; 7 bases are a match to TRBD1. Sample: blood, either unsorted or a sorted T cell fraction (not recorded which). The CDR3 nucleotides read TGTGCCAGCAGCCCGCGAGGGGGCACTCTCGCAGATACGCAGTATTTT. Its translation: CASSPRGGTLADTQYF.